This TCR beta chain emerged from a study of early T cells in non-severe SARS-CoV-2 infection (dated by TCRdb to the early 2020s). With regard to the full study: TCR sequencing used bulk RNA from unsorted whole blood, so alpha and beta chains could not be paired. The full study reports these points: Matching against VDJdb was skewed toward anti-spike CD8 responses, likely underestimated virus-specific expansions, and missed private and CD4 specificities.

A case-control design nested within a healthcare worker cohort in London, UK, was used, with weekly nasopharyngeal swab PCR tests and blood sampling performed. Healthcare workers were enrolled in the week of the UK lockdown, from 23 to 31 March 2020, and were followed every week for up to roughly 15 weeks. Receptor libraries were prepared by 5' RACE. These reads were obtained on a NextSeq 500. Unique molecular identifiers were attached to individual cDNA molecules in the TCR library protocol so that sequencing error and PCR bias could be corrected. TCR alpha and beta chains were both sequenced, and the abundances of alpha and beta sequences in each sample were closely correlated with each other. The original methods were these. Decombinator V4 was used to annotate the V gene, J gene and CDR3 of the TCR sequences. Expanded TCRs were defined as changing significantly between any two time points under a Poisson model with p below 0.0001. TCR abundances were normalised to the total number of TCRs sequenced per sample and expressed as counts per million. MAIT TCRs were defined by TRAV1-2 paired with TRAJ12, TRAJ20 or TRAJ33, and iNKT TCRs by TRAV10 paired with TRAJ18. A search of VDJdb, accessed on 1 November 2021, was run for TCRs annotated to CMV, EBV and SARS-CoV-2, with TCRs annotated for multiple antigens excluded. Using fastp at Q25 and MiXCR, TCRdb reprocessed the public reads and kept productive beta chains. Identical CDR3 protein sequences are pooled into one entry, listed with their most common genes and DNA. It is TCRdb's table, rather than the study itself, that gives the V and J calls and clone size. This sample has about 26,000 distinct CDR3 sequences in its table, and 4.5% to 5.5% of those were observed once. The ten largest clonotypes hold 4% of the sample.

This clonotype was observed at least ten times. The specificity of this receptor is unknown. Base qualities are missing; no much larger clone stands one base away. According to the germline V gene, CDR1 reads SGHAT and CDR2 reads FQNNGV. V is clipped by 3 bases and J by 3 bases, and the sequence between their germline boundaries is 15 bases long. The CDR3 numbers 16 residues from cysteine through phenylalanine. Only the CDR3 DNA stays, 48 bases, in frame from base 1. Sequencing was performed on whole blood. The rearranged chain carries TRBV11-2 and TRBJ2-1; 6 matching bases give a weak D call of TRBD2. The clonotype was recovered from an adult who was a healthcare worker with PCR-confirmed SARS-CoV-2 infection or an uninfected control (not recorded which). The sequenced DNA is TGTGCCAGCAGCTTGGAAGCCCCGGGACTCTACAATGAGCAGTTCTTC. It translates as CASSLEAPGLYNEQFF. The CDR3, completed at both ends by the reference TRBV11-2 and TRBJ2-1 genes, gives the full variable domain EAGVAQSPRYKIIEKRQSVAFWCNPISGHATLYWYQQILGQGPKLLIQFQNNGVVDDSQLPKDRFSAERLKGVDSTLKIQPAKLEDSAVYLCASSLEAPGLYNEQFFGPGTRLTVL.